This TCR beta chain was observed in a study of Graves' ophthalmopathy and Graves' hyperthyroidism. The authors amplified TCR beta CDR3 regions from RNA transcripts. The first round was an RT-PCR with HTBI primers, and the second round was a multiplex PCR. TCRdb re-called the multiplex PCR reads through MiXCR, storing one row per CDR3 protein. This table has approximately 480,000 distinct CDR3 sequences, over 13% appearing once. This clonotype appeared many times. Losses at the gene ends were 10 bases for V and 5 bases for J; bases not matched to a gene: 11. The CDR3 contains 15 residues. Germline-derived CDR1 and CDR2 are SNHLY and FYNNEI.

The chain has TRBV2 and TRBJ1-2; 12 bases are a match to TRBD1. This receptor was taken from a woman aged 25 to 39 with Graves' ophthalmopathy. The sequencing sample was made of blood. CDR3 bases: TGTGCCATGCCGGGACAGGGGGCAATCGGGTATGGCTACACCTTC. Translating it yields CAMPGQGAIGYGYTF.